This T cell receptor beta chain was identified during a study of blood T cell repertoires in COVID-19. The CDR3 consists of 16 residues. Germline V CDR1 and CDR2: SNHLY, FYNNEI. V lost 6 bases, J lost 2 bases, and 12 bases stayed unmatched. This clone came up once. Repertoires were generated with immunoSEQ multiplex PCR, while TCRdb's copy carries only in-frame clones and drops some. The sample contains around 79,000 clones, about 87% of which appear only once. The chain couples TRBV2 to TRBJ2-7, with 8 bases that match TRBD2. The clonotype comes from a human donor in a cohort sampled during active COVID-19. The specimen was peripheral blood. CDR3 sequence (DNA): TGTGCCAGCAGCGGACTAGCTAGGCGTAATACCTACGAGCAGTACTTC. Protein sequence: CASSGLARRNTYEQYF.